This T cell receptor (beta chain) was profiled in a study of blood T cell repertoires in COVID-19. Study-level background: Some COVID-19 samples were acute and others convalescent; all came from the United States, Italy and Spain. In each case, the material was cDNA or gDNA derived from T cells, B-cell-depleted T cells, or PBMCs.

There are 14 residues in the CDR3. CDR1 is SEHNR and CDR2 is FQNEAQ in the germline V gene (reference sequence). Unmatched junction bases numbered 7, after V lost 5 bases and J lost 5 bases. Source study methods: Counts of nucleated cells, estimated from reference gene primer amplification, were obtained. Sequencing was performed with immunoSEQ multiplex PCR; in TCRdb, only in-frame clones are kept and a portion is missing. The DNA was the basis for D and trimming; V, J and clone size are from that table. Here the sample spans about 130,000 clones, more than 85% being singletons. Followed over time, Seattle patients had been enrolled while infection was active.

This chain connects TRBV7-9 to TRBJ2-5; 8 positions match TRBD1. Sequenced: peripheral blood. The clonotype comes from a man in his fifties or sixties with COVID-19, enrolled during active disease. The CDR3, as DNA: TGTGCCAGCAGCCCGACAGGGGTTGGGGAGACCCAGTACTTC. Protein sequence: CASSPTGVGETQYF.